This T cell receptor (beta chain) was obtained from a study of T cells after yellow fever vaccination. Conversion of TCR transcripts into cDNA relied on 5'RACE template switching, which added a universal primer site and UMIs. Using its own MiXCR run on the 5' RACE reads, TCRdb lists one record per CDR3 protein. The profile shows 200,000 to 250,000 distinct CDR3 sequences, 6.5% to 8.5% of them singletons. This receptor was obtained from a young man who received the YFV17D yellow fever vaccine. Sequencing was performed on CD4+ T cells sorted from PBMCs, taken 15 days after the yellow fever booster vaccination.

CDR3 bases: TGCAGTGCTATGGAGGGGGCTGACTATGGCTACACCTTC. Translated, it gives CSAMEGADYGYTF. The rearrangement joins TRBV20-1 to TRBJ1-2; TRBD1 agrees at 7 bases. This CDR3 has 13 amino acids. CDR1 is DFQATT, CDR2 SNEGSKA, per germline (reference sequence). With V trimmed by 4 bases and J by 3 bases, 5 bases remained unmatched.